This T cell receptor (beta chain) comes out of a study of CD4+ T cells in melanoma. Trimming took off 8 bases at V and 2 bases at J, with 13 bases between the two ends. The germline CDR1 and CDR2 sequences are SGHAT and FQNNGV. CDR3 size: 13 residues. Findings and limits, study-wide: Reportedly, melanoma neoantigen-specific CD4+ T cells showed varied differentiation states.

Sequenced by immunoSEQ multiplex PCR; TCRdb stores in-frame clones only, minus some. The repertoire holds around 15,000 clones, with less than 70% as singletons. Worth noting for this clone: Its specificity is not known.

The sequenced material came from cells from a culture (not recorded whether cultured in vitro). The chain couples TRBV11-2 to TRBJ2-7; a possible D gene is TRBD1 (6 bases). The TCR sequence derives from a human donor with melanoma. Here the CDR3 DNA reads TGTGCCAGCGGCCGGACAGAAGCCTACGAGCAGTACTTC. Encoded protein: CASGRTEAYEQYF.